The 32 T cell receptor beta chains given below trace back to one sample, sequenced in a study of blood T cell repertoires in COVID-19. TCRdb's copy holds only in-frame clones and misses some; the assay was immunoSEQ multiplex PCR. The sample holds over 250,000 clones, approximately 86% seen once. The sequencing sample was made of peripheral blood. The source of these receptors is a woman in her 70s with COVID-19, enrolled during active disease.

J is TRBJ2-7 and V is TRBV24-1; 7 bases match TRBD1. This CDR3 spans 15 amino acids. Germline V gives CDR1 KGHDR, CDR2 SFDVKD. V shed 3 bases, J shed 2 bases, and the junction held 6 bases outside the gene matches. The CDR3 sequence is CATSDPRQGAYEQYF. CDR3 coding DNA: TGTGCCACCAGTGATCCCCGACAGGGAGCCTACGAGCAGTACTTC.

The chain recombines TRBV30 with TRBJ1-2; 7 bases line up with TRBD1. From germline, CDR1 is GTSNPN and CDR2 SVGIG (reference sequence). J gave up 5 bases and V 4 bases, and 4 bases lay outside the gene matches. The length of the CDR3 is 12 residues. As DNA, the CDR3 is TGTGCCTGGACGCAGACAGGGTATGGCTACACCTTC. Encoded protein: CAWTQTGYGYTF.

The J gene is TRBJ1-2, the V gene TRBV10-1; the match to TRBD1 covers 8 bases. The V segment lost 6 bases and the J segment 2 bases; nucleotides outside the gene matches: 5. CDR3 length: 14 residues. Germline CDR1 reads WNHNN; CDR2 reads SYGVQD (reference sequence). The CDR3 region has the DNA TGCGCCAGCAGAGATCCAGGGGGCAACTATGGCTACACCTTC. Amino acid sequence: CASRDPGGNYGYTF.

This chain joins TRBV7-9 and TRBJ1-3; unclear D gene. The CDR3 has 15 amino acids. The V end lost 0 bases, the J end lost 0 bases, and 6 bases lay between the germline ends. CDR1 is SEHNR, CDR2 FQNEAQ, per germline (reference sequence). CDR3 amino acids: CASSLAPSSGNTIYF. CDR3 bases: TGTGCCAGCAGCTTAGCCCCTAGCTCTGGAAACACCATATATTTT.

The gene calls are TRBV30 and TRBJ2-7; no reliable D call. The CDR3 is 11 residues long. Trimming removed 6 bases at V and 4 bases at J, with 10 bases between. In germline, CDR1 is GTSNPN, CDR2 SVGIG (reference sequence). The CDR3 bases are TGTGCCTGTGCAACTGGTTACGAGCAGTACTTC. Translating it yields CACATGYEQYF.

V and J are TRBV7-2 and TRBJ2-2; 14 bases map to TRBD2. The CDR3 totals 16 residues. The germline gives CDR1 SGHTA, CDR2 FQGNSA. V was pared by 4 bases and J by 6 bases, with 4 bases of the junction left unmatched. CDR3 sequence: CASSSLTSGGAGELFF. For the CDR3, the DNA is TGTGCCAGCAGCTCCTTGACTAGCGGGGGGGCCGGGGAGCTGTTTTTT.

The chain employs TRBV7-9 and TRBJ1-2, with D tentatively TRBD1 (6 bases). This CDR3 comprises 15 residues. The V end lost 10 bases, the J end lost 0 bases, and 18 bases lay between the germline ends. The germline V gene has CDR1 SEHNR and CDR2 FQNEAQ (reference sequence). The CDR3 DNA follows: TGTGCCATCGCCAGGGCCGACAGGACTAACTATGGCTACACCTTC. It translates to CAIARADRTNYGYTF.

About this clone: Other nucleotide sequences in the sample specify the same CDR3. This sequence joins TRBV18 and TRBJ1-1; tentative D call: TRBD1 (6 bases). CDR1 and CDR2 (germline): KGHSH, LQKENI. This CDR3 is 14 amino acids long. V dropped 4 bases and J dropped 0 bases, with 9 bases sitting between them. CDR3 nucleotides: TGTGCCAGCTCACTGACAGGCATGAACACTGAAGCTTTCTTT. Its protein product is CASSLTGMNTEAFF.

This clone has a single count. The chain is built from TRBV14 and TRBJ2-6; 12 nucleotides line up with TRBD1. J lost 4 bases, V lost 1 base, and 8 bases had no gene match. The CDR3 covers 19 residues. The germline CDR1 and CDR2 sequences are SGHDN and FVKESK. CDR3 sequence reads: CASSQVWGQGADGANVLTF. As DNA, the CDR3 is TGTGCCAGCAGCCAAGTATGGGGACAGGGGGCGGACGGGGCCAACGTCCTGACTTTC.

The chain links TRBV9 to TRBJ1-3, with 7 bases matching TRBD1. Per the germline V gene, CDR1 is SGDLS and CDR2 is YYNGEE. V gave up 4 bases and J gave up 8 bases; unmatched junction bases: 15. This CDR3 is 16 amino acids long. The CDR3 sequence: CASSSPIGQAGDTIYF. The CDR3 bases are TGTGCCAGCAGCTCCCCCATCGGACAGGCCGGGGACACCATATATTTT.

The V and J genes are TRBV10-1 and TRBJ1-1; D unclear. From germline, CDR1 is WNHNN and CDR2 SYGVQD (reference sequence). The V gene lost 8 bases and the J gene lost 4 bases, with 14 bases spanning the gap. This CDR3 has 13 residues. The CDR3 sequence: CASSESKSTEAFF. In DNA form, the CDR3 reads TGCGCCAGCTCGGAGTCAAAGAGCACTGAAGCTTTCTTT.

The rearrangement joins TRBV7-9 to TRBJ1-6; D remains ambiguous. Germline CDR1 is SEHNR and CDR2 is FQNEAQ (reference sequence). This CDR3 region has 15 residues. The V end lost 5 bases, the J end lost 3 bases, and 11 bases lay between the germline ends. The CDR3 protein is CASSTSSGYNSPLHF. In DNA, the CDR3 is TGTGCCAGCAGCACGAGTAGCGGCTATAATTCACCCCTCCACTTT.

The chain is built from TRBV30 and TRBJ1-1; TRBD1 matches at 11 bases. The CDR3 runs 13 residues. Germline V gene sequence: CDR1 GTSNPN, CDR2 SVGIG (reference sequence). V was clipped by 2 bases and J by 5 bases; unmatched bases: 1. For the CDR3, the DNA is TGTGCCTGGAGTAGGGACAGGGGGACTGAAGCTTTCTTT. Translation gives CAWSRDRGTEAFF.

This rearrangement joins TRBV18 to TRBJ2-2, with D tentatively TRBD1 (5 bases). The CDR3 totals 15 residues. The germline V gene has CDR1 KGHSH and CDR2 LQKENI. V was pared by 2 bases and J by 4 bases, with 11 bases between. The DNA of the CDR3 is TGTGCCAGCTCACCAATGCAGGGATTCACCGGGGAGCTGTTTTTT. Protein product: CASSPMQGFTGELFF.

The CDR3 nucleotides are TGTGCCAGCAGCCAAGAGAACGGGAGAGGTGGCTACACCTTC. Protein sequence: CASSQENGRGGYTF. This rearrangement joins TRBV3-1 (or the pseudogene TRBV3-2) to TRBJ1-2; D remains unclear. The CDR3 runs 14 residues. Trimming pared 0 bases from V and 7 bases from J, leaving 12 bases between. CDR1 and CDR2 from the germline V gene are LGHDT and YNNKEL (reference sequence).

V and J are TRBV3-1 (or the pseudogene TRBV3-2) and TRBJ1-1, with D unclear. The CDR3 length is 15 residues. CDR1 and CDR2 (germline): LGHDT, YNNKEL (reference sequence). With 5 bases removed from V and 7 bases from J, the gap between germline ends came to 20 bases. The chain's CDR3 is CASSSHGEQAGEAFF. DNA of the CDR3: TGTGCCAGCAGCAGCCACGGAGAGCAGGCGGGTGAAGCTTTCTTT.

This clone turned up a few times. The gene calls are TRBV7-2 and TRBJ1-5; weak D call: TRBD1 (6 bases). The germline V gene encodes CDR1 SGHTA and CDR2 FQGNSA. The CDR3 extends over 15 amino acids. With 3 bases removed from V and 7 bases from J, the gap between germline ends came to 16 bases. CDR3 region: CASSFIRGAEQPQHF. DNA of the CDR3: TGTGCCAGCAGCTTTATCCGGGGGGCCGAACAGCCCCAGCATTTT. Combining the CDR3 with reference TRBV7-2 and TRBJ1-5 gives the whole variable domain GAGVSQSPSNKVTEKGKDVELRCDPISGHTALYWYRQSLGQGLEFLIYFQGNSAPDKSGLPSDRFSAERTGGSVSTLTIQRTQQEDSAVYLCASSFIRGAEQPQHFGDGTRLSIL.

A few counts support this clone. The chain couples TRBV10-2 to TRBJ1-2; tentative D call: TRBD1 (6 bases). Trimming took 5 bases from V and 6 from J, leaving 13 bases between them. Germline V gene data show CDR1 as WSHSY and CDR2 as SAAADI. CDR3 length: 13 amino acids. The CDR3 DNA reads TGCGCCAGCAGTTTACCAGGGGAAAATGGCTACACCTTC. Amino acid sequence: CASSLPGENGYTF.

The chain couples TRBV4-3 to TRBJ1-2; 9 nucleotides line up with TRBD1. V gave up 4 bases and J gave up 7 bases; unmatched junction bases: 7. The CDR3 is made up of 14 amino acids. Germline CDR1 LGHNA, CDR2 YSLEER. CDR3 residues: CASSLQGAASGYTF. CDR3 in DNA: TGCGCCAGCAGCCTACAGGGGGCGGCAAGTGGCTACACCTTC.

The chain links TRBV6-5 to TRBJ2-2; TRBD1 might be the D (6 bases). This CDR3 has 13 residues. Germline loops: CDR1 MNHEY, CDR2 SVGAGI. V lost 4 bases to trimming and J lost 5 bases, with 8 bases between them. The CDR3 is CASSSQGTGELFF. CDR3 nucleotides: TGTGCCAGCAGTTCCCAGGGGACCGGGGAGCTGTTTTTT.

This clone was counted a single time. The chain couples TRBV7-2 to TRBJ1-1, with D perhaps TRBD1 (5 bases). This CDR3 has 15 residues. V lost 4 bases and J lost 0, with 12 bases in between. Germline V lookup: CDR1 SGHTA, CDR2 FQGNSA. The CDR3 reads CASSYRGSLNTEAFF. In nucleotides, the CDR3 is TGTGCCAGCAGCTATCGGGGGAGTTTGAACACTGAAGCTTTCTTT.

The chain is built from TRBV7-9 and TRBJ1-3; D perhaps matches TRBD1 (5 bases). The CDR3 is 16 residues long. Between the trimmed V and J ends, which lost 3 bases and 0 bases, there was a span of 12 bases. Germline lookup yields CDR1 SEHNR and CDR2 FQNEAQ (reference sequence). CDR3 nucleotides: TGTGCCAGCAGCTTGGGGGGTTCTTTCTCTGGAAACACCATATATTTT. This encodes CASSLGGSFSGNTIYF.

V gene TRBV4-2 combines with J gene TRBJ2-7, with 7 bases identical to TRBD2. Trimming at V came to 0 bases and at J to 1 base, leaving 9 bases not matched to a gene. CDR3 length: 17 residues. CDR1 and CDR2 (germline): LGHNA, YNFKEQ. The DNA for the CDR3 is TGTGCCAGCAGCCAAGAAGGGGCTAGCGGTCTATCCTACGAGCAGTACTTC. Its protein is CASSQEGASGLSYEQYF.

The chain employs TRBV15 and TRBJ2-7, with D maybe TRBD2 (7 bases). Germline V gene data show CDR1 as LNHNV and CDR2 as YYDKDF (reference sequence). V was shortened by 0 bases and J by 1 base, with 13 bases between the two germline ends. CDR3 size: 16 residues. The CDR3: CATSRDLEGGSYEQYF. The DNA of the CDR3 is TGTGCCACCAGCAGAGATCTGGAGGGGGGGTCCTACGAGCAGTACTTC.

The chain is built from TRBV11-2 and TRBJ2-3, with TRBD2 identical over 12 bases. This CDR3 comprises 18 residues. V was pared by 0 bases and J by 5 bases, with 9 bases of the junction left unmatched. Germline V gives CDR1 SGHAT, CDR2 FQNNGV. The CDR3: CASSLELTSGGVGDTQYF. The CDR3 nucleotides read TGTGCCAGCAGCTTAGAACTGACTAGCGGGGGAGTGGGAGATACGCAGTATTTT.

V and J are TRBV5-1 and TRBJ1-2; D perhaps matches TRBD1 (6 bases). There are 14 residues in the CDR3. Trimming stripped 4 bases from V and 2 bases from J, with 12 bases between. Per the germline V gene, CDR1 is SGHRS and CDR2 is YFSETQ. Here the CDR3 reads CASSPGGSNYGYTF. The CDR3 nucleotides read TGCGCCAGCAGCCCGGGGGGCTCCAACTATGGCTACACCTTC.

The gene calls are TRBV27 and TRBJ1-1, with 7 bases identical to TRBD1. CDR1 and CDR2 (germline): MNHEY, SMNVEV (reference sequence). Unmatched junction bases numbered 7, after V lost 3 bases and J lost 6 bases. The CDR3 spans 14 residues. In DNA form, the CDR3 reads TGTGCCAGCAGTTTCGACAGGGTAGGGGCTGAAGCTTTCTTT. This translates into CASSFDRVGAEAFF.

The rearrangement uses TRBV18 and TRBJ1-2; 7 positions match TRBD1. The CDR3 loop spans 15 amino acids. From germline, CDR1 is KGHSH and CDR2 LQKENI. Unmatched junction bases numbered 12, after V lost 3 bases and J lost 8 bases. CDR3 bases: TGTGCCAGCTCACCGTCTGCGACAGGGAACGAAGGCTACACCTTC. Encoded protein: CASSPSATGNEGYTF. The full variable domain, in which reference TRBV18 and TRBJ1-2 provide the parts outside the CDR3, is NAGVMQNPRHLVRRRGQEARLRCSPMKGHSHVYWYRQLPEEGLKFMVYLQKENIIDESGMPKERFSAEFPKEGPSILRIQQVVRGDSAAYFCASSPSATGNEGYTFGSGTRLTVV.

This sequence joins TRBV3-1 (or the pseudogene TRBV3-2) and TRBJ1-1, with a tentative D call TRBD1 (5 bases). The length of the CDR3 is 14 residues. The V gene lost 1 base and the J gene lost 7 bases, with 13 bases spanning the gap. From germline, CDR1 is LGHDT and CDR2 YNNKEL (reference sequence). In DNA form, the CDR3 reads TGTGCCAGCAGCCAAGGGGCAGCGGGGGGTGAAGCTTTCTTT. It is translated as CASSQGAAGGEAFF.

The V gene is TRBV4-2, the J gene TRBJ2-2; D gene unclear. Per the germline V gene, CDR1 is LGHNA and CDR2 is YNFKEQ. The V end lost 0 bases, the J end lost 3 bases, and 8 bases lay between the germline ends. This CDR3 is built from 15 residues. Here the CDR3 DNA reads TGTGCCAGCAGCCAAGATGCAGGATACACCGGGGAGCTGTTTTTT. Translating it yields CASSQDAGYTGELFF.

This clone counts as large. The rearrangement links TRBV3-1 (or the pseudogene TRBV3-2) to TRBJ2-7; tentative D call: TRBD2 (5 bases). Germline values: CDR1 LGHDT, CDR2 YNNKEL (reference sequence). The V end was cut by 4 bases, the J end by 0 bases, with 7 bases between. CDR3 length equals 13 residues. In nucleotides, the CDR3 is TGTGCCAGCAGCCGCCGGGGCTCCTACGAGCAGTACTTC. Its protein product is CASSRRGSYEQYF.

The chain uses TRBV15 and TRBJ2-1; TRBD2 aligns across 8 bases. The CDR3 is made up of 16 amino acids. Trimming took 7 bases from V and 1 from J; bases not matched to a gene: 9. Germline V gene sequence: CDR1 LNHNV, CDR2 YYDKDF (reference sequence). CDR3 region: CATTASGGGSYNEQFF. As DNA, the CDR3 is TGTGCCACCACCGCCTCCGGGGGGGGATCCTACAATGAGCAGTTCTTC.